These 20 T cell receptor beta chains came from one sample sequenced in a study of Graves' ophthalmopathy and Graves' hyperthyroidism. Using RNA transcripts, the TCR beta CDR3 regions were amplified. HTBI-primed first-round RT-PCR preceded second-round multiplex PCR. Each CDR3 protein gets one entry after TCRdb re-called the multiplex PCR reads with MiXCR. Altogether hundreds of thousands of distinct CDR3 sequences are present, approximately 42% being singletons, with the ten largest covering around half. The sample taken for sequencing was peripheral blood. These receptor sequences come from an adult man with Graves' ophthalmopathy.

This chain links TRBV7-2 with TRBJ1-2, with 9 bases lining up with TRBD1. The junction had 8 bases not matched to a gene; V was cut back by 5 bases and J by 10 bases. This CDR3 comprises 13 residues. Per germline, CDR1 SGHTA and CDR2 FQGNSA. The CDR3 protein is CASSPRGTGIYTF. The DNA for the CDR3 is TGTGCCAGCAGCCCACGAGGGACAGGGATCTACACCTTC.

The rearrangement uses TRBV20-1 and TRBJ1-2; 11 nucleotides align to TRBD1. Germline V gene data show CDR1 as DFQATT and CDR2 as SNEGSKA (reference sequence). The CDR3 runs to 13 residues. V trimming: 5 bases; J trimming: 6 bases; junction bases outside the gene matches: 5. The chain's CDR3 is CSACWDRGDGYTF. CDR3 bases: TGCAGTGCTTGCTGGGACAGGGGGGATGGCTACACCTTC.

This clonotype was counted only a few times. The rearrangement uses TRBV7-2 and TRBJ1-5; D ambiguous. From germline, CDR1 is SGHTA and CDR2 FQGNSA. The CDR3 is 15 amino acids. The V end was cut by 3 bases, the J end by 7 bases, with 16 bases between. DNA of the CDR3: TGTGCCAGCAGCTTTGTCGGCCGTAACTACCAGCCCCAGCATTTT. Its protein is CASSFVGRNYQPQHF.

This clonotype was counted a few times. The chain recombines TRBV7-9 with TRBJ2-7; 14 bases line up with TRBD2. The CDR3 contains 16 residues. The germline V gene encodes CDR1 SEHNR and CDR2 FQNEAQ (reference sequence). V trimming: 5 bases; J trimming: 6 bases; junction bases outside the gene matches: 9. Written as DNA, the CDR3 is TGTGCCAGCAGCCCCTGGACTAGCGGGGGGCCGGGCGAGCAGTACTTC. Its translation is CASSPWTSGGPGEQYF. The full variable domain, rest sourced from reference TRBV7-9 and TRBJ2-7, is DTGVSQNPRHKITKRGQNVTFRCDPISEHNRLYWYRQTLGQGPEFLTYFQNEAQLEKSRLLSDRFSAERPKGSFSTLEIQRTEQGDSAMYLCASSPWTSGGPGEQYFGPGTRLTVT.

The chain employs TRBV6-6 and TRBJ2-5, with 8 bases matching TRBD2. This CDR3 region has 15 residues. The germline gives CDR1 MNHNY, CDR2 SVGAGI (reference sequence). V dropped 4 bases and J dropped 4; count of bases not matched to a gene: 8. CDR3 in DNA: TGTGCCAGCAGTTCCGCAAACGGGGGGGGAGAGACCCAGTACTTC. Encoded protein: CASSSANGGGETQYF.

This clonotype was counted between two and nine times. CDR3 in DNA: TGCAGGGGCGCCCAGGAGGGGCCCCAGTACTTC. Translating gives CRGAQEGPQYF. This chain connects TRBV20-1 to TRBJ2-5; a possible D gene is TRBD2 (6 bases). This CDR3 has 11 residues. Germline V gene lookup returns CDR1 DFQATT and CDR2 SNEGSKA (reference sequence).

Only a few counts were recorded for this clonotype. This chain uses TRBV27 with TRBJ1-2; 7 nucleotides line up with TRBD1. In germline, CDR1 is MNHEY, CDR2 SMNVEV (reference sequence). V shed 6 bases and J 4 bases; nucleotides not matched to a gene: 11. The CDR3 consists of 15 residues. CDR3 in DNA: TGTGCCAGCAGCCCACTAGACAGGGAGGCCTATGGCTACACCTTC. Translating it yields CASSPLDREAYGYTF.

The gene calls are TRBV20-1 and TRBJ1-2, with 7 bases that match TRBD1. V shed 4 bases and J 3 bases; nucleotides not matched to a gene: 5. The length of the CDR3 is 13 residues. Germline CDR1 DFQATT, CDR2 SNEGSKA (reference sequence). The CDR3 protein is CSATRTGDYGYTF. The CDR3 DNA is TGCAGTGCTACTCGGACAGGAGACTATGGCTACACCTTC.

In its sample, this clonotype was seen a few times. The chain employs TRBV10-3 and TRBJ1-2; TRBD1 aligns across 8 bases. CDR1 is ENHRY and CDR2 is SYGVKD in the germline V gene. The CDR3 length is 13 residues. V was pared by 5 bases and J by 7 bases, with 6 bases of the junction left unmatched. The CDR3, as DNA: TGTGCCATCAGTTTGGGACAGGACGGTGGCTACACCTTC. This gives the protein CAISLGQDGGYTF.

A remark on this clonotype: One end of the junction is discordant with germline, which a read error may explain. CDR3 sequence reads: CASSLGPFWNF. CDR3 DNA: TGTGCCAGCAGCCTTGGCCCCTTTTGGAACTTC. This chain joins TRBV7-2 and TRBJ2-7; D unresolved. This CDR3 has 11 residues. The V gene's germline CDR1 is SGHTA and CDR2 FQGNSA.

Comments on this clonotype: Given a much more abundant clone one base away, this may be a read error. V usage is TRBV2 and J usage is TRBJ1-4, with 7 bases matching TRBD1. Germline V gene sequence: CDR1 SNHLY, CDR2 FYNNEI. The CDR3 spans 16 residues. V shed 3 bases, J shed 0 bases, and the junction held 4 bases outside the gene matches. CDR3 coding DNA: TGTGCCAGCAGTGACAGGGACAGCTCAACTAATGAAAAACTGTTTTTT. It specifies CASSDRDSSTNEKLFF.

In its sample, this clonotype was seen many times. V and J are TRBV10-3 and TRBJ1-2; D is ambiguous. V was cut by 2 bases and J by 4 bases, with 14 bases left in between. CDR1 is ENHRY and CDR2 is SYGVKD in the germline V gene. This CDR3 is built from 15 residues. The CDR3 sequence: CAISEETSGSYGYTF. Written as DNA, the CDR3 is TGTGCCATCAGTGAGGAGACCTCCGGGTCCTATGGCTACACCTTC.

This clonotype was recorded a few times. The chain couples TRBV7-2 to TRBJ1-3; D is unclear. The CDR3 contains 15 residues. Germline V gene lookup returns CDR1 SGHTA and CDR2 FQGNSA. V lost 1 base and J 0 bases, leaving 7 bases between the germline ends. The CDR3 reads CASSLGAASGNTIYF. DNA for the CDR3: TGTGCCAGCAGCTTAGGGGCCGCCTCTGGAAACACCATATATTTT.

This rearrangement joins TRBV9 to TRBJ2-2; TRBD2 might be the D (5 bases). Trimming took off 6 bases at V and 2 bases at J, with 8 bases between the two ends. This CDR3 region has 13 residues. CDR1 and CDR2 (germline): SGDLS, YYNGEE. CDR3 nucleotides: TGTGCCAGCACCGGGGATAACACCGGGGAGCTGTTTTTT. It is translated as CASTGDNTGELFF.

J is TRBJ2-5 and V is TRBV6-1; 7 nucleotides line up with TRBD1. The length of the CDR3 is 14 residues. The germline V gene encodes CDR1 MNHNS and CDR2 SASEGT. V was pared by 1 base and J by 7 bases, with 6 bases of the junction left unmatched. The CDR3 region is CASSEDGRGWTQYF. The CDR3 DNA sequence: TGTGCCAGCAGTGAAGATGGCAGGGGGTGGACCCAGTACTTC.

The chain joins TRBV5-8 to TRBJ1-5; 7 bases agree with TRBD1. Germline V gives CDR1 SGHTS, CDR2 YDEGEE. This CDR3 comprises 16 residues. The ends lost 4 bases at V and 6 bases at J; junction bases unmatched: 13. The CDR3 nucleotides read TGTGCCAGCAGCCCAGAGGGCCACAGGGGTGGTCAGCCCCAGCATTTT. Its translation is CASSPEGHRGGQPQHF.

About this clonotype itself: A read error may account for a junction end that differs from germline. The V and J genes are TRBV10-3 and TRBJ1-5; 8 positions match TRBD1. There are 15 residues in the CDR3. Germline V CDR1 and CDR2: ENHRY, SYGVKD. This CDR3 reads CATSDSRQGNQPQHF. The CDR3 DNA reads as TGTGCCACCAGTGACTCGAGACAGGGGAATCAGCCCCAGCATTTT.

This clonotype was recorded a few times. The gene calls are TRBV20-1 and TRBJ2-7, with 9 bases identical to TRBD1. V shed 4 bases, J shed 4 bases, and the junction held 8 bases outside the gene matches. The CDR3 length is 14 residues. Germline values: CDR1 DFQATT, CDR2 SNEGSKA (reference sequence). The CDR3 bases are TGCAGTGCTACCGGGACAGGGACTAATTACGAGCAGTACTTC. Translation gives CSATGTGTNYEQYF.

This clonotype was seen a few times. The V and J genes are TRBV7-9 and TRBJ1-1, with D hard to call. The germline V gene has CDR1 SEHNR and CDR2 FQNEAQ (reference sequence). The CDR3 has 13 amino acids. Trimming removed 8 bases from V and 1 base from J, with 11 bases in between. The CDR3 nucleotides are TGTGCCAGCTCTGACCTGGGGAACACTGAAGCTTTCTTT. This encodes CASSDLGNTEAFF.

This clonotype was recorded a few times. The chain joins TRBV20-1 to TRBJ2-7; D is possibly TRBD1 or TRBD2 (5 bases each). The CDR3 has 14 residues. Germline V gene lookup returns CDR1 DFQATT and CDR2 SNEGSKA (reference sequence). V was cut by 3 bases and J by 1 base, with 13 bases left in between. CDR3 sequence (DNA): TGCAGTGCTAGGCCGCCGGGACGATCCTACGAGCAGTACTTC. Protein: CSARPPGRSYEQYF.